This TCR beta chain was sequenced in a study of T cells in Graves' hyperthyroidism and ophthalmopathy. The germline CDR1 and CDR2 sequences are SQVTM and ANQGSEA. Trimming removed 0 bases at V and 9 bases at J, with 11 bases between. This CDR3 has 12 amino acids. Template material for amplifying TCR beta CDR3 regions consisted of RNA transcripts. TCR CDR3 regions were first amplified by RT-PCR with HTBI primers. MiXCR, run by TCRdb on the multiplex PCR reads, gives a single entry per CDR3 protein. The sample has 490,000 or so distinct CDR3 sequences, roughly 45% seen once. The chain couples TRBV29-1 to TRBJ2-5; D is ambiguous. The sample consisted of peripheral blood or thyroid tissue (not recorded which). The clonotype comes from an adult woman with Graves' disease, either hyperthyroidism or ophthalmopathy (not recorded which). The CDR3 nucleotides read TGCAGCGTTGAAGATCCGGCAAGACCCCAGTACTTC. Translated: CSVEDPARPQYF.